Listed below are T cell receptor beta chains from one sample, sequenced in a study of blood T cell repertoires in COVID-19. Sequencing used immunoSEQ multiplex PCR; TCRdb keeps in-frame clones, though not all of them. This repertoire shows 60,000 to 70,000 clones, roughly nine tenths found once; its top ten account for under 8.5%. The sample consisted of peripheral blood. The receptors shown here come from a human donor in a cohort sampled during active COVID-19. The CDR3 runs from the conserved cysteine through the conserved F or W. A D gene is named only where the DNA matches it firmly. The size entry is marked missing in some rows and otherwise reads once, few, many or a size class.

cdr3_length: 17
j_call: TRBJ2-1
clone_size: -
v_call: TRBV5-1
d_call: -
cdr3_aa: CASSLDFGGSLRDEQFF
cdr3_nt: TGCGCCAGCAGCTTGGATTTTGGGGGGTCCCTCCGCGATGAGCAGTTCTTC

cdr3_length: 12
j_call: TRBJ2-7
clone_size: -
v_call: TRBV29-1
d_call: -
cdr3_aa: CSVSKSGYEQYF
cdr3_nt: TGCAGCGTTTCCAAGAGCGGTTACGAGCAGTACTTC

cdr3_length: 15
j_call: TRBJ2-3
clone_size: -
v_call: TRBV7-7
d_call: TRBD2
cdr3_aa: CASSSGREFYDTQYF
cdr3_nt: TGTGCTAGCAGCTCCGGGCGGGAGTTTTACGATACGCAGTATTTT

cdr3_length: 13
j_call: TRBJ1-2
clone_size: -
v_call: TRBV18
d_call: -
cdr3_aa: CASSPPRDYGYTF
cdr3_nt: TGTGCCAGCTCACCACCGAGAGACTATGGCTACACCTTC

cdr3_length: 14
j_call: TRBJ1-5
clone_size: -
v_call: TRBV5-6
d_call: -
cdr3_aa: CASSFRGLGQPQHF
cdr3_nt: TGTGCCAGCAGCTTTCGGGGATTGGGTCAGCCCCAGCATTTT

cdr3_length: 15
j_call: TRBJ2-1
clone_size: once
v_call: TRBV9
d_call: -
cdr3_aa: CASSGRASSYNEQFF
cdr3_nt: TGTGCCAGCAGCGGACGTGCTAGCTCCTACAATGAGCAGTTCTTC

cdr3_length: 15
j_call: TRBJ2-7
clone_size: -
v_call: TRBV7-2
d_call: TRBD1
cdr3_aa: CASSLDSAGGYEQYF
cdr3_nt: TGTGCCAGCAGCTTAGATAGTGCAGGGGGCTACGAGCAGTACTTC

cdr3_length: 14
j_call: TRBJ2-2
clone_size: -
v_call: TRBV11-3
d_call: TRBD2
cdr3_aa: CATIRTGGSGELFF
cdr3_nt: TGTGCCACCATTAGGACGGGAGGGTCCGGGGAGCTGTTTTTT

cdr3_length: 14
j_call: TRBJ2-5
clone_size: -
v_call: TRBV27
d_call: -
cdr3_aa: CASSSSRTAETQYF
cdr3_nt: TGTGCCAGCAGTTCGTCTCGCACAGCCGAGACCCAGTACTTC

cdr3_length: 13
j_call: TRBJ2-5
clone_size: once
v_call: TRBV30
d_call: TRBD2
cdr3_aa: CAWSGGGQETQYF
cdr3_nt: TGTGCCTGGAGTGGGGGGGGCCAAGAGACCCAGTACTTC

cdr3_length: 15
j_call: TRBJ2-7
clone_size: -
v_call: TRBV7-6
d_call: TRBD2
cdr3_aa: CASSPGQGRGGEQYF
cdr3_nt: TGTGCCAGCAGCCCCGGGCAGGGGCGGGGGGGCGAGCAGTACTTC

cdr3_length: 18
j_call: TRBJ1-1
clone_size: -
v_call: TRBV19
d_call: -
cdr3_aa: CASSIVGGRANLNTEAFF
cdr3_nt: TGTGCCAGTAGTATAGTGGGGGGACGGGCGAACCTGAACACTGAAGCTTTCTTT

cdr3_length: 14
j_call: TRBJ1-6
clone_size: -
v_call: TRBV5-1
d_call: TRBD1
cdr3_aa: CASADGQGDSPLHF
cdr3_nt: TGCGCCAGCGCCGATGGACAGGGGGATTCACCCCTCCACTTT

cdr3_length: 13
j_call: TRBJ2-5
clone_size: -
v_call: TRBV27
d_call: -
cdr3_aa: CASRGGRYETQYF
cdr3_nt: TGTGCCAGCAGAGGAGGACGGTATGAGACCCAGTACTTC

cdr3_length: 14
j_call: TRBJ2-5
clone_size: -
v_call: TRBV18
d_call: -
cdr3_aa: CASSPERAQETQYF
cdr3_nt: TGTGCCAGCTCACCAGAGAGGGCCCAAGAGACCCAGTACTTC

cdr3_length: 18
j_call: TRBJ2-1
clone_size: once
v_call: TRBV11-2
d_call: -
cdr3_aa: CASSLVGVAGPTYNEQFF
cdr3_nt: TGTGCCAGCAGCTTAGTAGGGGTTGCGGGGCCCACCTACAATGAGCAGTTCTTC

cdr3_length: 14
j_call: TRBJ1-6
clone_size: -
v_call: TRBV18
d_call: -
cdr3_aa: CASSPGSGNSPLHF
cdr3_nt: TGTGCCAGCTCACCCGGGTCGGGGAATTCACCCCTCCACTTT

cdr3_length: 15
j_call: TRBJ2-2
clone_size: -
v_call: TRBV5-1
d_call: TRBD1
cdr3_aa: CASSIQGEDTGELFF
cdr3_nt: TGCGCCAGCAGCATACAGGGGGAGGACACCGGGGAGCTGTTTTTT

cdr3_length: 14
j_call: TRBJ1-6
clone_size: -
v_call: TRBV9
d_call: TRBD1
cdr3_aa: CASSDDRGLSPLHF
cdr3_nt: TGTGCCAGCAGCGACGACAGGGGGCTTTCACCCCTCCACTTT

cdr3_length: 15
j_call: TRBJ2-6
clone_size: -
v_call: TRBV7-3
d_call: -
cdr3_aa: CASSLGEAGANVLTF
cdr3_nt: TGTGCCAGCAGCTTAGGAGAGGCTGGGGCCAACGTCCTGACTTTC

cdr3_length: 13
j_call: TRBJ1-3
clone_size: few
v_call: TRBV19
d_call: TRBD1
cdr3_aa: CASSPPGQITIYF
cdr3_nt: TGTGCCAGTAGTCCACCGGGACAGATCACCATATATTTT

cdr3_length: 19
j_call: TRBJ2-1
clone_size: -
v_call: TRBV19
d_call: TRBD2
cdr3_aa: CASSSRRGRLAGASGEQFF
cdr3_nt: TGTGCCAGTAGTTCACGAAGGGGAAGGCTAGCGGGAGCATCCGGTGAGCAGTTCTTC

cdr3_length: 17
j_call: TRBJ1-5
clone_size: -
v_call: TRBV7-9
d_call: TRBD1
cdr3_aa: CASSLGTGDVSNQPQHF
cdr3_nt: TGTGCCAGCAGCTTAGGTACAGGGGACGTAAGCAATCAGCCCCAGCATTTT

cdr3_length: 16
j_call: TRBJ1-2
clone_size: once
v_call: TRBV4-2
d_call: -
cdr3_aa: CASSDQRQTPNYGYTF
cdr3_nt: TGTGCCAGCAGCGACCAACGACAGACCCCTAACTATGGCTACACCTTC

cdr3_length: 16
j_call: TRBJ1-1
clone_size: -
v_call: TRBV18
d_call: TRBD1
cdr3_aa: CASSPRPGGGDTEAFF
cdr3_nt: TGTGCCAGCTCACCACGACCAGGGGGCGGGGACACTGAAGCTTTCTTT

cdr3_length: 15
j_call: TRBJ2-1
clone_size: -
v_call: TRBV6-2/TRBV6-3
d_call: TRBD2
cdr3_aa: CASSPGTSGRAGQFF
cdr3_nt: TGTGCCAGCAGTCCCGGGACTAGCGGGAGGGCCGGGCAGTTCTTC

cdr3_length: 14
j_call: TRBJ2-3
clone_size: -
v_call: TRBV5-1
d_call: -
cdr3_aa: CASSLALLTDTQYF
cdr3_nt: TGCGCCAGCAGCTTGGCCTTACTCACAGATACGCAGTATTTT

cdr3_length: 14
j_call: TRBJ2-3
clone_size: -
v_call: TRBV7-9
d_call: TRBD1
cdr3_aa: CASRTDRATDTQYF
cdr3_nt: TGTGCCAGCAGGACCGACAGGGCCACAGATACGCAGTATTTT

cdr3_length: 15
j_call: TRBJ2-7
clone_size: -
v_call: TRBV7-2
d_call: -
cdr3_aa: CASSLVGAGSYEQYF
cdr3_nt: TGTGCCAGCAGCTTAGTTGGAGCAGGGTCCTACGAGCAGTACTTC

cdr3_length: 15
j_call: TRBJ2-7
clone_size: -
v_call: TRBV7-2
d_call: TRBD1
cdr3_aa: CASSLSQDRGYEQYF
cdr3_nt: TGTGCCAGCAGCTTAAGCCAGGACAGGGGATACGAGCAGTACTTC

cdr3_length: 15
j_call: TRBJ2-5
clone_size: -
v_call: TRBV5-8
d_call: -
cdr3_aa: CASSLGRQEVETQYF
cdr3_nt: TGTGCCAGCAGCTTGGGCCGACAGGAGGTGGAGACCCAGTACTTC

cdr3_length: 15
j_call: TRBJ2-1
clone_size: -
v_call: TRBV19
d_call: TRBD1
cdr3_aa: CASSIGTGDYNEQFF
cdr3_nt: TGTGCCAGTAGTATAGGGACAGGGGACTACAATGAGCAGTTCTTC

cdr3_length: 15
j_call: TRBJ2-1
clone_size: -
v_call: TRBV5-4
d_call: TRBD2
cdr3_aa: CASSSSGGRANEQFF
cdr3_nt: TGTGCCAGCAGCTCCTCGGGAGGGAGGGCCAATGAGCAGTTCTTC

cdr3_length: 14
j_call: TRBJ2-7
clone_size: -
v_call: TRBV6-5
d_call: TRBD1
cdr3_aa: CASRIRDRVYEQYF
cdr3_nt: TGTGCCAGCAGAATCCGGGACAGGGTCTACGAGCAGTACTTC

cdr3_length: 15
j_call: TRBJ2-1
clone_size: -
v_call: TRBV28
d_call: TRBD2
cdr3_aa: CASSRSGLALNEQFF
cdr3_nt: TGTGCCAGCAGTCGATCTGGACTAGCTCTTAATGAGCAGTTCTTC

cdr3_length: 14
j_call: TRBJ1-1
clone_size: -
v_call: TRBV3-1/TRBV3-2
d_call: -
cdr3_aa: CASSQDRGSPEAFF
cdr3_nt: TGTGCCAGCAGCCAAGATCGGGGGTCCCCTGAAGCTTTCTTT